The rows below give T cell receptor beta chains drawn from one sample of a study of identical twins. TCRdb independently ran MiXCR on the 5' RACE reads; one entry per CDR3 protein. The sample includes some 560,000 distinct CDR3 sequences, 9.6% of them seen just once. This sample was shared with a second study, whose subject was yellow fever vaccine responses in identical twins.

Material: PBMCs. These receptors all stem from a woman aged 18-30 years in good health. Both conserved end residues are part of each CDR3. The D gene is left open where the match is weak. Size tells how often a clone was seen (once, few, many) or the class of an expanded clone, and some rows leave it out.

CASSFMGGRAYEQYF	TGTGCCAGCAGTTTTATGGGCGGGAGGGCCTACGAGCAGTACTTC	many	TRBD2	TRBV27	TRBJ2-7
CASSETNPGGGSPLHF	TGTGCCAGCAGTGAAACGAATCCGGGTGGGGGATCACCCCTCCACTTT	many	.	TRBV25-1	TRBJ1-6
CASRDRGQETQYF	TGTGCCAGTCGGGACAGGGGGCAAGAGACCCAGTACTTC	many	TRBD1	TRBV19	TRBJ2-5
CASSQIPGTGVNEQFF	TGCGCCAGCAGCCAGATCCCCGGGACAGGGGTCAATGAGCAGTTCTTC	many	TRBD1	TRBV5-1	TRBJ2-1
CASSLVFWQPQHF	TGTGCCAGCAGCTTAGTTTTCTGGCAGCCCCAGCATTTT	few	.	TRBV7-2	TRBJ1-5
CASRTLYEQYF	TGTGCCTCTCGGACCCTCTACGAGCAGTACTTC	.	.	TRBV28	TRBJ2-7
CASSQDSWAGGADTQYF	TGCGCCAGCAGCCAAGATTCCTGGGCAGGGGGTGCAGATACGCAGTATTTT	few	TRBD1	TRBV4-3	TRBJ2-3
CASSGAGQETQYF	TGCGCCAGCTCGGGGGCAGGGCAAGAGACCCAGTACTTC	many	.	TRBV5-1	TRBJ2-5
CASSLVDSGVSGETQYF	TGTGCCAGCAGCTTAGTAGATAGCGGGGTCTCAGGGGAGACCCAGTACTTC	few	TRBD2	TRBV7-2	TRBJ2-5
CASSLYSGNTIYF	TGTGCCAGCAGCCTCTACTCTGGAAACACCATATATTTT	many	.	TRBV7-9	TRBJ1-3
CASSSIGGPGSDEQFF	TGTGCCAGCAGTTCTATCGGGGGCCCCGGATCTGATGAGCAGTTCTTC	few	.	TRBV28	TRBJ2-1
CSVLRTGKTEELFF	TGCAGCGTTCTTCGTACAGGAAAGACCGAGGAGCTGTTTTTT	many	.	TRBV29-1	TRBJ2-2
CASSSTTAAEAFF	TGTGCCAGCAGCTCAACGACGGCGGCTGAAGCTTTCTTT	.	.	TRBV7-2	TRBJ1-1
CASSLTGAPTYEQYF	TGTGCCAGCAGTTTGACAGGAGCCCCCACGTACGAGCAGTACTTC	many	.	TRBV12-3/TRBV12-4	TRBJ2-7
CASSLVVESGELFF	TGTGCCAGCAGTTTAGTAGTCGAATCCGGGGAGCTGTTTTTT	few	.	TRBV28	TRBJ2-2
CASSQGNGYTF	TGTGCCAGCAGCCAAGGTAATGGCTACACCTTC	many	.	TRBV27	TRBJ1-2